This T cell receptor (beta chain) was identified during a study of circulating and synovial CD4+ cells in juvenile arthritis. Only in-frame clones appear in the TCRdb table, and some are missing; sequencing was by immunoSEQ multiplex PCR. The repertoire has around 31,000 clones, about 95% of them found once; the top ten carry roughly 0.2%. J gave up 3 bases and V 1 base, and 6 bases lay outside the gene matches. The length of the CDR3 is 15 residues. Germline V gives CDR1 SGHRS, CDR2 YFSETQ. Source material: CD4+ T cells from blood. The TCR sequence derives from a human donor with juvenile idiopathic arthritis. The chain couples TRBV5-1 to TRBJ2-7; 8 bases map to TRBD2. CDR3 protein: CASSLSPGGGYEQYF. The CDR3 nucleotides read TGCGCCAGCAGCTTGTCTCCGGGGGGGGGCTACGAGCAGTACTTC.